Described below is a single T cell receptor (beta chain) sequence and its context. The data were obtained in a study of regulatory T cells in long-lasting Graves disease. Overall study: Antithyroid drugs had been given to newly diagnosed Graves' patients for under 3 months.

Building of the TCR beta libraries involved iRepertoire HTBI primers and Arm-PCR of CDR3 regions. MiXCR, run by TCRdb on the multiplex PCR reads, gives a single entry per CDR3 protein. The sample has approximately 540,000 distinct CDR3 sequences; around 12% are singletons. Time point noted: newly diagnosed GD, antithyroid drugs for less than 3 months. Extracted RNA from PBMCs served as the source of the TCR library. Criteria from the American Thyroid Association guidelines were applied to diagnose Graves' disease. EDTA tubes received around 9 milliliters of drawn peripheral blood. CDR1 is DFQATT and CDR2 is SNEGSKA in the germline V gene (reference sequence). Germline trimming cut 3 bases from V and 4 bases from J; bases unmatched to any gene: 19. This CDR3 region has 19 residues. This sample was also put to use in a study of T cells in Graves' hyperthyroidism and ophthalmopathy. This second study notes: With a duration under 2 months, the hyperthyroidism was newly diagnosed in patients aged 18 to 65.

Sample: peripheral blood mononuclear cells (PBMCs), taken at new diagnosis, from a patient treated with antithyroid drugs. The gene calls are TRBV20-1 and TRBJ2-7; 12 bases are a match to TRBD2. The sequence was collected from a young woman with Graves disease. CDR3 in amino acids: CSARGPGLAGPIVTYEQYF. Here the CDR3 DNA reads TGCAGTGCTAGGGGACCGGGACTAGCGGGCCCGATAGTTACTTACGAGCAGTACTTC.